This T cell receptor beta chain was profiled in a study of technical replicates of blood from a few donors (dated by TCRdb to 2016 to 2017). V loses 4 bases at its end and J loses 5 bases; junction bases beyond the gene matches: 5. The CDR3 covers 15 residues, taking in both the cysteine and the phenylalanine. This entry keeps only the CDR3 DNA: 45 bases, framed from base 1. From a lookup of the germline V gene, CDR1 and CDR2 are SGHDT and YYEEEE. Remarks on this clone: It lacks a known antigen. The record has no base qualities; no much larger clone is one base away.

Library method: the immunoSEQ multiplex PCR assay. TCRdb mirrors the immuneACCESS table, restricted to in-frame sequences. Some clones are absent from its copies; in checked studies, under half trace to an unresolved V gene, and the reason for the others is unknown. The sample includes 55,000 to 75,000 clones, with 92% observed a single time. The top ten constitute about 4.6% of the sample. The rearrangement joined TRBV5-6 to TRBJ2-5, and 13 bases in between align with TRBD2. The sequence was obtained from a human donor in good health. Some clones in this sample may be carry-over from other donors' samples. Input material: PBMCs. The CDR3 amino acid sequence is: CASSKTSGGSETQYF. The sequenced DNA is TGTGCCAGCAGCAAGACTAGCGGGGGGTCGGAGACCCAGTACTTC. The CDR3, completed at both ends by the reference TRBV5-6 and TRBJ2-5 genes, gives the full variable domain DAGVTQSPTHLIKTRGQQVTLRCSPKSGHDTVSWYQQALGQGPQFIFQYYEEEERQRGNFPDRFSGHQFPNYSSELNVNALLLGDSALYLCASSKTSGGSETQYFGPGTRLLVL.